The rows below give T cell receptor beta chains drawn from one sample of a study of blood T cell repertoires in COVID-19. Using immunoSEQ multiplex PCR, the repertoire was profiled, and TCRdb retains in-frame clones only, with some absent. The repertoire holds about 78,000 clones, with 84% as singletons. The sequenced sample consisted of peripheral blood. These receptors originate from a man over 45 with acute or convalescent COVID-19. Each CDR3 is given with its conserved first and last residue.

J,V,CDR3
TRBJ2-7,TRBV3-1/TRBV3-2,CASSQRTRHYEQYF
TRBJ1-5,TRBV27,CASSLQGGQPQHF
TRBJ2-5,TRBV28,CASSRDSQETQYF
TRBJ2-1,TRBV7-9,CASSLGGRGYEEQFF
TRBJ2-3,TRBV18,CASSPRPNTDTQYF
TRBJ1-1,TRBV25-1,CASSEYGNTEAFF
TRBJ2-7,TRBV7-2,CASSLEGFSYEQYF
TRBJ2-5,TRBV2,CASSVGQRENF
TRBJ2-7,TRBV21-1,CASSKDQGVYEQYF
TRBJ2-1,TRBV19,CASSILAGNSYNEQFF
TRBJ2-7,TRBV11-2,CASSRIRGPRTYEQYF
TRBJ1-2,TRBV6-2/TRBV6-3,CASSYSRAGDYGYTF
TRBJ2-7,TRBV13,CASSRDSDSYEQYF
TRBJ1-6,TRBV5-1,CASSVQGGEVVGSPLHF
TRBJ2-7,TRBV19,CASSSLPGQDYEQYF
TRBJ1-2,TRBV6-2/TRBV6-3,CASSYPDRVDYGYTF
TRBJ2-1,TRBV7-2,CASSYPLRGRRGNEQFF
TRBJ2-7,TRBV7-9,CASSPISGEQYF
TRBJ1-6,TRBV7-9,CASSLAQGAYNSPLHF
TRBJ2-7,TRBV7-9,CASSPTGTAAHEQYF
TRBJ2-3,TRBV29-1,CSVASDLKDTQYF
TRBJ2-3,TRBV11-3,CASSLLGTGGTDTQYF
TRBJ2-1,TRBV11-3,CASSLDRVSGRYNEQFF
TRBJ2-5,TRBV13,CASTFSRVETQYF
TRBJ2-5,TRBV15,CATSRDRGRQETQYF
TRBJ2-1,TRBV6-2/TRBV6-3,CASTPTSGIYEQFF
TRBJ2-4,TRBV27,CASRHRDSQNIQYF
TRBJ1-5,TRBV28,CASKQGDEPQHF
TRBJ1-1,TRBV5-4,CASSITGVTEAFF
TRBJ2-1,TRBV19,CASSIGGGPYNEQFF
TRBJ2-7,TRBV3-1/TRBV3-2,CASSLRTSGEQYF
TRBJ1-2,TRBV28,CASTHLTGGGSNYGYTF
TRBJ1-2,TRBV7-9,CASRQTGGSGYTF
TRBJ1-2,TRBV19,CASSFGDFNYGYTF
TRBJ2-5,TRBV4-1,CASSQDPPGGETQYF
TRBJ2-1,TRBV7-9,CASSFLNNEQFF
TRBJ2-5,TRBV18,CASSPSAGGRETQYF
TRBJ1-2,TRBV12-3/TRBV12-4,CASSSSGGYTF
TRBJ1-5,TRBV7-2,CASSLADTPPQHF
TRBJ2-7,TRBV11-2,CASSLDRGTYEQYF
TRBJ2-2,TRBV6-2/TRBV6-3,CASSLTSGGNTGELFF
TRBJ1-1,TRBV6-2/TRBV6-3,CASSYEGTGGPGMNTEAFF
TRBJ1-6,TRBV5-1,CASSDPGQGASPLHF
TRBJ2-1,TRBV2,CASSVDSNEQFF
TRBJ1-6,TRBV18,CASSPSADFNSPLHF
TRBJ1-6,TRBV6-6,CASRTGGGNSPLHF
TRBJ1-3,TRBV30,CAWGTGGHTIYF
TRBJ2-7,TRBV9,CASSVMTGTEQYF
TRBJ2-4,TRBV30,CAWSAGLAGGNIQYF
TRBJ1-5,TRBV18,CASSPPGGSQPQHF
TRBJ1-5,TRBV19,CASSIPGSNQPQHF
TRBJ2-1,TRBV6-6,CASSWGGRYNEQFF
TRBJ2-3,TRBV18,CASSPEQGATDTQYF
TRBJ2-5,TRBV11-2,CASSFRPGTSPPETQYF
TRBJ2-7,TRBV11-2,CASSLTRGGQASYEQYF
TRBJ2-6,TRBV7-9,CASSPVSGANVLTF